This T cell receptor (beta chain) was recovered during a study of beta chain features in type 1 diabetes. Trimming removed 3 bases at V and 2 bases at J, with 10 bases between. This CDR3 has 14 residues. CDR1 is MGHDK, CDR2 SYGVNS, per germline. The sequenced template was cDNA made from the entire isolated RNA. Clones were read by immunoSEQ multiplex PCR, and TCRdb kept only the in-frame ones, dropping some. The sample holds more than 200,000 clones, 16% seen once. A sort by CD45RO/CCR7/CD25/CD127/CD95/CD27 yielded CD4+ naive, central memory, regulatory and stem cell-like memory cells. For this clone: Its antigen is unidentified.

Overall study results and limits: Shorter TCRB CDR3s, moderately but significantly so, were found in Type 1 diabetes patients in all four CD4+ subsets. VDJ junctions in type 1 diabetes patients carried more deletions and fewer insertions.

This receptor was taken from a man aged 25 to 40 with type 1 diabetes. The J gene is TRBJ1-2, the V gene TRBV25-1, with no clear D. Sample: naive CD4+ T cells from blood. The CDR3 DNA is TGTGCCAGCAGTGACGCGGGCGGGAACTATGGCTACACCTTC. Amino acid sequence: CASSDAGGNYGYTF.